This T cell receptor (beta chain) was sequenced in a study of T cell responses to AZD1222 COVID-19 vaccine. The study, taken as a whole, reports: Clonal diversity was possibly underestimated, and white British individuals and females predominated among donors. Only 6 or 7 AZD1222 recipients tested seropositive at baseline.

Profiled with immunoSEQ multiplex PCR; TCRdb holds only in-frame clones, not every one. The data show around 20,000 clones, around 82% seen once. This clone was seen once. The antigen is not known. The CDR3 spans 17 residues. V was pared by 0 bases and J by 8 bases, with 12 bases of the junction left unmatched. Germline V CDR1 and CDR2: GTSNPN, SVGIG (reference sequence). The TCR comes from an adult who received the AZD1222 COVID-19 vaccine. The V and J genes are TRBV30 and TRBJ2-2, with 10 bases that match TRBD2. The sequenced sample was peripheral blood, obtained 28 days after the second AZD1222 dose. CDR3 DNA sequence: TGTGCCTGGAGTGTACGTGGGCTAGCGGGAGTGGCGGGGGAGCTGTTTTTT. Protein product: CAWSVRGLAGVAGELFF.